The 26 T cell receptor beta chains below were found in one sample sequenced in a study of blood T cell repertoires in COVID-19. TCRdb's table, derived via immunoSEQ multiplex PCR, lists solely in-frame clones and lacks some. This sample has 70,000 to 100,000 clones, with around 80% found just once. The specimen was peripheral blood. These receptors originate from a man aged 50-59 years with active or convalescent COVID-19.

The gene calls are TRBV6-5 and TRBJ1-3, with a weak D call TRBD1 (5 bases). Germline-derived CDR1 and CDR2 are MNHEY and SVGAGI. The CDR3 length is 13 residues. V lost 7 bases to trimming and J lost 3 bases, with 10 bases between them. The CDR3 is CASKGINGNTIYF. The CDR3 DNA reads TGTGCCAGCAAGGGGATAAATGGAAACACCATATATTTT.

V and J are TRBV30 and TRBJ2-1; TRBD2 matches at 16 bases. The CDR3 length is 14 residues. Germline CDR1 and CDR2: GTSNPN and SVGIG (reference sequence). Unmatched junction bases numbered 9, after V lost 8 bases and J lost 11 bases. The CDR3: CAGKGTSGGVQQFF. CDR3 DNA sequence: TGTGCCGGGAAAGGGACTAGCGGGGGGGTCCAGCAGTTCTTC.

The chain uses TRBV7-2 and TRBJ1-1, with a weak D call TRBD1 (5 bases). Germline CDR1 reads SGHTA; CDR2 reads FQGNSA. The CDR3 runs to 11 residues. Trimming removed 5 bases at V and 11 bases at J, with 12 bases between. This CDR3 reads CASSTQGSAFF. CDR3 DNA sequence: TGTGCCAGCAGCACGCAGGGTAGCGCTTTCTTT.

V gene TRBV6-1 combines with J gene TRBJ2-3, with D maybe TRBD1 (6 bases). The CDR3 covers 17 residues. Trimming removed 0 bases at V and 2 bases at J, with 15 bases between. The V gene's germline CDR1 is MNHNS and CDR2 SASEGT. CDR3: CASSEATGSTYTDTQYF. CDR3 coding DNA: TGTGCCAGCAGTGAAGCTACAGGGTCCACCTACACAGATACGCAGTATTTT.

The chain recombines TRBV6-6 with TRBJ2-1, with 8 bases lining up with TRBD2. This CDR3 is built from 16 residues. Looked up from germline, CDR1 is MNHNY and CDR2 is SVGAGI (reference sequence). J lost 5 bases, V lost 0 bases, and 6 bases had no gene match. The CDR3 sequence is CASSYSRGGPDNEQFF. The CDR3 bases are TGTGCCAGCAGTTACTCTCGGGGGGGCCCCGACAATGAGCAGTTCTTC.

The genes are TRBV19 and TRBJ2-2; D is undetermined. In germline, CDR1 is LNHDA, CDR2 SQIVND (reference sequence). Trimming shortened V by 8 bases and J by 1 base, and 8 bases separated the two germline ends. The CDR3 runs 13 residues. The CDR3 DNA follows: TGTGCCAGTCACCGAGGGAACACCGGGGAGCTGTTTTTT. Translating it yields CASHRGNTGELFF.

The CDR3 nucleotides are TGCGCCAGCAGACCCTCCGGGACAGGGAACACTGAAGCTTTCTTT. Translated, it gives CASRPSGTGNTEAFF. The J gene is TRBJ1-1, the V gene TRBV5-1; 8 bases align to TRBD1. V shed 5 bases, J shed 1 base, and the junction held 7 bases outside the gene matches. CDR1 SGHRS and CDR2 YFSETQ come from the germline V gene. This CDR3 contains 15 residues.

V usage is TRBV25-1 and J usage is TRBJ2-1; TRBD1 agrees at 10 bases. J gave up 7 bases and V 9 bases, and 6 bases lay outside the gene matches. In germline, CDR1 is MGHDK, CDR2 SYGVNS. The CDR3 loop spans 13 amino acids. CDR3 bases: TGTGCCAGTGCCGGGACAGGGGCGAATGAGCAGTTCTTC. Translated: CASAGTGANEQFF.

The CDR3, as DNA: TGTGCCAGCAGCTTTTCAGAAAGCAATCAGCCCCAGCATTTT. Amino acids: CASSFSESNQPQHF. The rearrangement uses TRBV7-8 and TRBJ1-5; D gene unclear. Per the germline V gene, CDR1 is SGHVS and CDR2 is FQNEAQ. The V end lost 3 bases, the J end lost 1 base, and 7 bases lay between the germline ends. The CDR3 spans 14 residues.

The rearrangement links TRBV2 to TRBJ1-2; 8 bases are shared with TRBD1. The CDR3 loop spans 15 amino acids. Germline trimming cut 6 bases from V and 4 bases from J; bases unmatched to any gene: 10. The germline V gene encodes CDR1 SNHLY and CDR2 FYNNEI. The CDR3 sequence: CASRNGRGLIYGYTF. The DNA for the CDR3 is TGTGCCAGCAGAAACGGCAGGGGGCTGATCTATGGCTACACCTTC.

This CDR3 reads CASSLGSGGTSSYEQYF. For the CDR3, the DNA is TGTGCCAGCAGCTTAGGTAGCGGGGGCACCTCCTCCTACGAGCAGTACTTC. V is TRBV7-6 and J is TRBJ2-7; TRBD2 matches 9 bases. The CDR3 has 17 residues. V lost 1 base, J lost 0 bases, and 7 bases stayed unmatched. Looked up from germline, CDR1 is SGHVS and CDR2 is FNYEAQ. The variable domain in full, with the rest retrieved from reference TRBV7-6 and TRBJ2-7, is GAGVSQSPRYKVTKRGQDVALRCDPISGHVSLYWYRQALGQGPEFLTYFNYEAQQDKSGLPNDRFSAERPEGSISTLTIQRTEQRDSAMYRCASSLGSGGTSSYEQYFGPGTRLTVT.

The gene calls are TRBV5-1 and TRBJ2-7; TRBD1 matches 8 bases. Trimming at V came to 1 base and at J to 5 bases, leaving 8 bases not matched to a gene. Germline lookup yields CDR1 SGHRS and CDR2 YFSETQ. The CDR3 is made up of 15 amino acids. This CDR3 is CASSLRSGGLNEQYF. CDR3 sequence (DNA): TGCGCCAGCAGCTTGAGGTCAGGGGGCCTAAACGAGCAGTACTTC.

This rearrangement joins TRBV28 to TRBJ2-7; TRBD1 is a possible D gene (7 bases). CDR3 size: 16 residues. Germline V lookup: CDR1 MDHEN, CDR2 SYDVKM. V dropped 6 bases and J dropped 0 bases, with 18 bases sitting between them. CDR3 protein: CASSLASGGSSYEQYV. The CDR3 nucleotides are TGTGCCAGCAGCCTAGCCTCAGGGGGGAGCTCCTACGAGCAGTACGTC.

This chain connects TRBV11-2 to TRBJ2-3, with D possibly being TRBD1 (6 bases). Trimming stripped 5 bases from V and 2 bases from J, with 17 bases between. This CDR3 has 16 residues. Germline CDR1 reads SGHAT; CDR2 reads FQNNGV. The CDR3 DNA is TGTGCCAGCAGCGCCCAGGGGCGCCCGAACACAGATACGCAGTATTTT. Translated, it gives CASSAQGRPNTDTQYF.

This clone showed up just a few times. In DNA, the CDR3 is TGTGCCAGCAGCTTAGCGGAGGGACAGTACAATGAGCAGTTCTTC. This sequence encodes CASSLAEGQYNEQFF. This chain connects TRBV7-2 to TRBJ2-1, with D maybe TRBD1 (7 bases). The germline V and J ends were trimmed by 0 bases and 4 bases, with 10 bases remaining between them. CDR3 size: 15 residues. Per the germline V gene, CDR1 is SGHTA and CDR2 is FQGNSA.

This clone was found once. This CDR3 reads CASSGRDRGTTDTQYF. The CDR3 DNA follows: TGTGCCAGCAGTGGGCGGGACAGGGGTACTACAGATACGCAGTATTTT. V usage is TRBV2 and J usage is TRBJ2-3; TRBD1 aligns across 10 bases. The CDR3 extends over 16 amino acids. CDR1 is SNHLY and CDR2 is FYNNEI in the germline V gene. V shed 4 bases and J 3 bases; nucleotides not matched to a gene: 7.

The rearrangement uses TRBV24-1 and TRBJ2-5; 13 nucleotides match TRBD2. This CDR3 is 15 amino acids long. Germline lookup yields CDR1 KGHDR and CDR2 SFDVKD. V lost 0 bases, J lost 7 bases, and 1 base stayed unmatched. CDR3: CATSDLTSGGATQYF. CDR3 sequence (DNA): TGTGCCACCAGTGATTTGACTAGCGGGGGGGCGACCCAGTACTTC.

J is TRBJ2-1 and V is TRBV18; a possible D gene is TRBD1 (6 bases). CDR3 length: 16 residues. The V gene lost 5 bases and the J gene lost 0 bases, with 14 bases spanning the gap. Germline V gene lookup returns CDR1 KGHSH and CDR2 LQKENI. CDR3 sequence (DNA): TGTGCCAGCTCAGCAACAACAGGGAGCTCCTACAATGAGCAGTTCTTC. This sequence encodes CASSATTGSSYNEQFF.

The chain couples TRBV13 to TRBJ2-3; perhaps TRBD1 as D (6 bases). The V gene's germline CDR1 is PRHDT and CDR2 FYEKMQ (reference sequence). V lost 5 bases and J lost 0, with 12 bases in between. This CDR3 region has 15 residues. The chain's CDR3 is CASSVRDTSTDTQYF. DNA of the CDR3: TGTGCCAGCAGCGTCAGGGACACTAGCACAGATACGCAGTATTTT.

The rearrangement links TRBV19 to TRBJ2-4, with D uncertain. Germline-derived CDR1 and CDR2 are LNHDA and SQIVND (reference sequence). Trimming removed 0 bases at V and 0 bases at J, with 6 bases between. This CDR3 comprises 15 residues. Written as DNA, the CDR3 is TGTGCCAGTAGTATAGACGGTTTAGCCAAAAACATTCAGTACTTC. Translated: CASSIDGLAKNIQYF.

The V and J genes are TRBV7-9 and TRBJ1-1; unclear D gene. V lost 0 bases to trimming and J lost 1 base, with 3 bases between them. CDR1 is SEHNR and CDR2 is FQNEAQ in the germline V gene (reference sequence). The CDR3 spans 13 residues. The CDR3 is CASSLAQNTEAFF. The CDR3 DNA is TGTGCCAGCAGCTTAGCACAGAACACTGAAGCTTTCTTT.

The CDR3: CASSPKPTGAGEQYV. CDR3 in DNA: TGTGCCAGCAGTCCAAAGCCGACAGGAGCCGGAGAGCAGTACGTC. The chain carries TRBV27 and TRBJ2-7; D may be TRBD1 (6 bases). The CDR3 totals 15 residues. The V end lost 5 bases, the J end lost 7 bases, and 21 bases lay between the germline ends. Germline CDR1 reads MNHEY; CDR2 reads SMNVEV (reference sequence).

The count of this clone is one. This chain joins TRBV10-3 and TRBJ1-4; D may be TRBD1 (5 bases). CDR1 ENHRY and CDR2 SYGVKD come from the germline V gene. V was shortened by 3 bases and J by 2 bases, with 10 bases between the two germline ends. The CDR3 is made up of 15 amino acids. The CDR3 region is CAISEQVGTNEKLFF. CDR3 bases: TGTGCCATCAGTGAACAGGTTGGGACTAATGAAAAACTGTTTTTT.

This chain's CDR3 is CASSVAEDTQYF. In DNA, the CDR3 is TGTGCCAGCAGCGTAGCGGAGGATACGCAGTATTTT. V and J are TRBV9 and TRBJ2-3, with unresolved D. Germline V gives CDR1 SGDLS, CDR2 YYNGEE. Trimming cost V 0 bases and J 6 bases, with 5 bases left between them. The CDR3 covers 12 residues.

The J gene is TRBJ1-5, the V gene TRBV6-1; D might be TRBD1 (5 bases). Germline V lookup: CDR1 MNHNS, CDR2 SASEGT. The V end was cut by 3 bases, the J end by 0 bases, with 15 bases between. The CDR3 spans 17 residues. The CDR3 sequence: CASSDNRQTYSNQPQHF. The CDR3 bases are TGTGCCAGCAGTGATAACAGGCAGACTTATAGCAATCAGCCCCAGCATTTT.

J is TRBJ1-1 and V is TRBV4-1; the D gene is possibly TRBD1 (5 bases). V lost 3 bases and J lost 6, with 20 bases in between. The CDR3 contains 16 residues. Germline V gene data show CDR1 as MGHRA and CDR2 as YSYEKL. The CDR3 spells CASSHRWRQGGAEAFF. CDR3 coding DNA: TGCGCCAGCAGCCACAGATGGAGGCAGGGAGGAGCTGAAGCTTTCTTT.